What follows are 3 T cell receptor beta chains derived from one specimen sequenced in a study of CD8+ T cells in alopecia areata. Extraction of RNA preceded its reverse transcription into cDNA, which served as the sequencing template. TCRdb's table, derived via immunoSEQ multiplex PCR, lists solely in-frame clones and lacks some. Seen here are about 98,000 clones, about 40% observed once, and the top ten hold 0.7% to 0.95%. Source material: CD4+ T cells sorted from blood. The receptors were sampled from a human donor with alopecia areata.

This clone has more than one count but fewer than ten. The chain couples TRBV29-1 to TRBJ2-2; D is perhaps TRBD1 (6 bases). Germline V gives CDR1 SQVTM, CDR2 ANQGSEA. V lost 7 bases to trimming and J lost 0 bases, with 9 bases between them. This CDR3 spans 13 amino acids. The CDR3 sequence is CSAAGANTGELFF. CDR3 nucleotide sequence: TGCAGCGCCGCAGGGGCGAACACCGGGGAGCTGTTTTTT.

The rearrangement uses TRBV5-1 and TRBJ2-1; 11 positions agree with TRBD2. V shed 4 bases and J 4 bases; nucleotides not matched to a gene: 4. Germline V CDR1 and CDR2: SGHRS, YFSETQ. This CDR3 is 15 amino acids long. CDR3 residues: CASSTSGGPYNEQFF. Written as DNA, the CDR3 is TGCGCCAGCAGCACTAGCGGGGGCCCTTACAATGAGCAGTTCTTC.

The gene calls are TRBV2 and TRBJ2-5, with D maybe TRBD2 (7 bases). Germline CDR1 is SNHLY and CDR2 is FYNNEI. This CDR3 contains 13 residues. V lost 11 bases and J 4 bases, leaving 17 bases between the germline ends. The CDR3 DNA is TGTGCCTCAAAAGGGGGGGTTGGAGAGACCCAGTACTTC. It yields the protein CASKGGVGETQYF.